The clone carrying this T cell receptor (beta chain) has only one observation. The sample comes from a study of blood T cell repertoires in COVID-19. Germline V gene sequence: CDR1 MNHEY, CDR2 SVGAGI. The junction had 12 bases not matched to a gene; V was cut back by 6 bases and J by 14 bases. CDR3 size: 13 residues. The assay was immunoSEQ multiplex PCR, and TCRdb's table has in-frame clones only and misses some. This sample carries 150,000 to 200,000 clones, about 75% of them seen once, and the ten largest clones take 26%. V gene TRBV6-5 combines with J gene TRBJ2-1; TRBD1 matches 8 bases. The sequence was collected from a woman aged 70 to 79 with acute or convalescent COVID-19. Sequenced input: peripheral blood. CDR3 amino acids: CASSGQGKAREFF. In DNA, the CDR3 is TGTGCCAGCAGCGGACAGGGTAAGGCTCGGGAGTTCTTC.